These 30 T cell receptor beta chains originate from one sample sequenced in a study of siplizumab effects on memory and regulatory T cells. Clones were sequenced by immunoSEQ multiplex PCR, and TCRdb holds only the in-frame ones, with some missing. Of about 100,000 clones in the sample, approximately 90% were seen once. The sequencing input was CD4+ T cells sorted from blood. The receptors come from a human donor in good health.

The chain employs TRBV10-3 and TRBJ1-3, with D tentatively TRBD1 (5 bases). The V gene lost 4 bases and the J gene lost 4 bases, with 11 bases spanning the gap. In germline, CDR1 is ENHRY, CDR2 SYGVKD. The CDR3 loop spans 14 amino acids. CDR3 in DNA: TGTGCCATCAGTGGGGGGTTGGAAGGAAACACCATATATTTT. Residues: CAISGGLEGNTIYF.

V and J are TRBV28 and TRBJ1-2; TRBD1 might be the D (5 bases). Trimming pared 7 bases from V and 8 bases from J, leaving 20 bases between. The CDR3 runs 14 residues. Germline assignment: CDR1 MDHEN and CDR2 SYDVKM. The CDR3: CASTTSRGFGGYTF. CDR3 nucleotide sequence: TGTGCCAGCACTACGAGTAGGGGCTTTGGCGGCTACACCTTC.

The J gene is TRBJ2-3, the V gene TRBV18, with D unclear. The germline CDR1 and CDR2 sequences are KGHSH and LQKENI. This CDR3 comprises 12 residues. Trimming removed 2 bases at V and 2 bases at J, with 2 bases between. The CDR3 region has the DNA TGTGCCAGCTCACCAACCACAGATACGCAGTATTTT. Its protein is CASSPTTDTQYF.

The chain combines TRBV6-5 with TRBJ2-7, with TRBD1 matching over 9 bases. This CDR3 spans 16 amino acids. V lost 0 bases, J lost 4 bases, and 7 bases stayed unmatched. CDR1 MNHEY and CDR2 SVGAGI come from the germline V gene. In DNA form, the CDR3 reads TGTGCCAGCAGTTACTCGCAAGTGACAGGGGGTTACGAGCAGTACTTC. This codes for CASSYSQVTGGYEQYF.

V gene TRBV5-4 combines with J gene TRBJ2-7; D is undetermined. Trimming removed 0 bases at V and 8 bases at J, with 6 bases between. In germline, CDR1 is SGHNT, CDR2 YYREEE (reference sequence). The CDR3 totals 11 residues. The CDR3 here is CASSLDGKQYF. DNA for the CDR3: TGTGCCAGCAGCTTGGACGGCAAGCAGTACTTC.

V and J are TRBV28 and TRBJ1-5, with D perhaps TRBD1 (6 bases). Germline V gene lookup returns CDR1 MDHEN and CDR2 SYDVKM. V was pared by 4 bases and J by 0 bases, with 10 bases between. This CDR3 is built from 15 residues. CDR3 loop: CASSSGTLSNQPQHF. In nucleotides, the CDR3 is TGTGCCAGCAGTTCCGGGACACTTAGCAATCAGCCCCAGCATTTT.

CDR3 in amino acids: CASSDLALAGVLREQFF. In nucleotides, the CDR3 is TGTGCCAGCAGCGATCTCGCACTAGCGGGAGTTCTAAGGGAGCAGTTCTTC. The gene calls are TRBV7-2 and TRBJ2-1, with 11 bases fitting TRBD2. The CDR3 sequence is 17 residues long. The germline gives CDR1 SGHTA, CDR2 FQGNSA. The ends lost 5 bases at V and 10 bases at J; junction bases unmatched: 16.

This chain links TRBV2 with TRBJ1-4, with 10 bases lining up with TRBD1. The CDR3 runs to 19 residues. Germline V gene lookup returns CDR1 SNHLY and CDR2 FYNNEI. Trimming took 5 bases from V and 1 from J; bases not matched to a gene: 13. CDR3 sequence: CASSRRDRGRFETNEKLFF. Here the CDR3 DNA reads TGTGCCAGCAGTCGACGCGACAGGGGGCGATTCGAAACTAATGAAAAACTGTTTTTT.

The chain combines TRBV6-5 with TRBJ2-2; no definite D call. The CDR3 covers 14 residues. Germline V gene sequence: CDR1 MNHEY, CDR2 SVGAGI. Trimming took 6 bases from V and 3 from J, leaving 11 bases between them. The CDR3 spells CASRLEHDTGELFF. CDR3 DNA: TGTGCCAGCAGGCTAGAGCACGACACCGGGGAGCTGTTTTTT.

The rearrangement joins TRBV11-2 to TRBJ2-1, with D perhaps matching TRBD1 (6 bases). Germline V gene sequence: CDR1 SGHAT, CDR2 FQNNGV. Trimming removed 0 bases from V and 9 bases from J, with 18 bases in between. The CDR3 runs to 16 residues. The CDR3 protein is CASSLDPGAVGGEQFF. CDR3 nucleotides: TGTGCCAGCAGCTTAGATCCAGGGGCGGTTGGGGGTGAGCAGTTCTTC.

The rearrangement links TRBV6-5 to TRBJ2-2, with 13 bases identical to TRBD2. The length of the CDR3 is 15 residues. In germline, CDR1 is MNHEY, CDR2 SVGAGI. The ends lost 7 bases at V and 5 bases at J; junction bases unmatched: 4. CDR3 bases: TGTGCCAGCATGAGGACTAGCGGGAGAACCGGGGAGCTGTTTTTT. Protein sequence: CASMRTSGRTGELFF.

The CDR3: CASSLRQGDGYTF. The CDR3 bases are TGTGCCAGCAGCCTACGGCAGGGTGATGGCTACACCTTC. This chain uses TRBV5-6 with TRBJ1-2; weak D call: TRBD1 (5 bases). The germline V gene encodes CDR1 SGHDT and CDR2 YYEEEE. V lost 4 bases and J 6 bases, leaving 13 bases between the germline ends. The CDR3 is 13 amino acids.

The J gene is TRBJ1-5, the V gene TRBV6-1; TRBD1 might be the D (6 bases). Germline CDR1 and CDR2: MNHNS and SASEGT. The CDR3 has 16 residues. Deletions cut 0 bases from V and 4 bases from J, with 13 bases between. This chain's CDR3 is CASSEAGRGWNQPQHF. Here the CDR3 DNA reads TGTGCCAGCAGTGAAGCGGGGAGGGGGTGGAATCAGCCCCAGCATTTT.

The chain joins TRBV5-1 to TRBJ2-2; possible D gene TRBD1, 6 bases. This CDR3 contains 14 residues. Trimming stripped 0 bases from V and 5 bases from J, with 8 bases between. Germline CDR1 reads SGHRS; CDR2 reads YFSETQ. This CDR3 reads CASSLDRVTGELFF. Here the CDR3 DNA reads TGCGCCAGCAGCTTGGACAGGGTTACCGGGGAGCTGTTTTTT.

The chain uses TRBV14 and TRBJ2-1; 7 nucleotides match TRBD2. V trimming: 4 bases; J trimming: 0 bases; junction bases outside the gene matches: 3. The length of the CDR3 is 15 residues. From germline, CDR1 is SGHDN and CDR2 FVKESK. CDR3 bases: TGTGCCAGCAGCCCCAGCGGGATCTCCTACAATGAGCAGTTCTTC. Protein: CASSPSGISYNEQFF.

CDR3 sequence: CASSRDGTWAYEQYF. The CDR3 DNA reads as TGCGCCAGCAGCCGGGACGGGACATGGGCCTACGAGCAGTACTTC. The rearrangement links TRBV5-1 to TRBJ2-7; TRBD1 might be the D (6 bases). This CDR3 has 15 amino acids. Germline V lookup: CDR1 SGHRS, CDR2 YFSETQ. The V end lost 4 bases, the J end lost 2 bases, and 16 bases lay between the germline ends.

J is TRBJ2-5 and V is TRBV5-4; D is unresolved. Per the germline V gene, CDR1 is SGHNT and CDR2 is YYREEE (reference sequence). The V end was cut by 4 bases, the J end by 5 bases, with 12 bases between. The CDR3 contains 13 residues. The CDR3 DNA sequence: TGTGCCAGCAGCCAGGACCCCAGGGAGACCCAGTACTTC. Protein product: CASSQDPRETQYF.

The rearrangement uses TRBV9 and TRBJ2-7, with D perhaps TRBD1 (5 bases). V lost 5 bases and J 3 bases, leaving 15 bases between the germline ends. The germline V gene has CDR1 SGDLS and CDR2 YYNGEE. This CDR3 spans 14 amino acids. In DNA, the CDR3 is TGTGCCAGCAGTGGGGCCGTGGGTGGCTACGAGCAGTACTTC. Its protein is CASSGAVGGYEQYF.

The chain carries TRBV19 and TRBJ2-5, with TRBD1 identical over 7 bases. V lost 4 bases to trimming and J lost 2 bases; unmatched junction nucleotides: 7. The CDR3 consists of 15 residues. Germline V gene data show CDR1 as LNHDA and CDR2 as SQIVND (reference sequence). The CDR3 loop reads CASSSDRARQETQYF. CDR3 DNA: TGTGCCAGTAGTAGCGACAGGGCGAGACAAGAGACCCAGTACTTC.

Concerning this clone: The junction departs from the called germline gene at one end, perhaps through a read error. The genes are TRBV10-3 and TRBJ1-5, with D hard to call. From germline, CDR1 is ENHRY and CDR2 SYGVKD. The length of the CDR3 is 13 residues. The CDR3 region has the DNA TGTGCCAGCAGTGATACCCGCCATCAGCCCCAGCATTTT. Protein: CASSDTRHQPQHF.

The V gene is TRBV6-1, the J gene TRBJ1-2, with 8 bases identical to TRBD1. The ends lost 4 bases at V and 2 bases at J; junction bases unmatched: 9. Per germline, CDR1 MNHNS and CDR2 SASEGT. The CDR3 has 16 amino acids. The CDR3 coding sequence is TGTGCCAGCAGTGCAACGGGACAGGAACAAAACTATGGCTACACCTTC. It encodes CASSATGQEQNYGYTF.

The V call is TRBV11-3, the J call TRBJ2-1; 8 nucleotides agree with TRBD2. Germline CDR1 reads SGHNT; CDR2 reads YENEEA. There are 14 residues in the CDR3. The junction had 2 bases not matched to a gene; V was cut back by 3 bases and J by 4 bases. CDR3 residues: CASSLTSVYNEQFF. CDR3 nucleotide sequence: TGTGCCAGCAGCTTGACTAGCGTTTACAATGAGCAGTTCTTC. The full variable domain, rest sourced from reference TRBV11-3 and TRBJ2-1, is EAGVVQSPRYKIIEKKQPVAFWCNPISGHNTLYWYLQNLGQGPELLIRYENEEAVDDSQLPKDRFSAERLKGVDSTLKIQPAELGDSAVYLCASSLTSVYNEQFFGPGTRLTVL.

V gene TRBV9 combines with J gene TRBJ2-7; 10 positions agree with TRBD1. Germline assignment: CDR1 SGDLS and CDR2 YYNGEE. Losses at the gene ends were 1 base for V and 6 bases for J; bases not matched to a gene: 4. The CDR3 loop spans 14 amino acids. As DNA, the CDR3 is TGTGCCAGCAGCGTACTCGGGACAGGGGTCGAGCAGTACTTC. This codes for CASSVLGTGVEQYF.

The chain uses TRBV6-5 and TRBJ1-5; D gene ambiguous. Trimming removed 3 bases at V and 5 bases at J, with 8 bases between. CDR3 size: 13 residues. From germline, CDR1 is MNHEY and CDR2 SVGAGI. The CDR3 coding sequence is TGTGCCAGCAGTTATACGGGTCATCAGCCCCAGCATTTT. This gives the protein CASSYTGHQPQHF.

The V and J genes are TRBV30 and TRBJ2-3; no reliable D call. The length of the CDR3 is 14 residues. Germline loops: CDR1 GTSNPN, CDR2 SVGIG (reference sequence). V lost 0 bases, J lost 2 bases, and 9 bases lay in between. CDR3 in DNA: TGTGCCTGGAGTGTAAATACCCACACAGATACGCAGTATTTT. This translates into CAWSVNTHTDTQYF.

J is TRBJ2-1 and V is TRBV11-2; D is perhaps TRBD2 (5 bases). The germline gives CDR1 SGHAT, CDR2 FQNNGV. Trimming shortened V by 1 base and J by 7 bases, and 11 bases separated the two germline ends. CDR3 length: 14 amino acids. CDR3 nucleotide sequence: TGTGCCAGCAGCTTAGCGGGAATCGCTAATGAGCAGTTCTTC. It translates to CASSLAGIANEQFF.

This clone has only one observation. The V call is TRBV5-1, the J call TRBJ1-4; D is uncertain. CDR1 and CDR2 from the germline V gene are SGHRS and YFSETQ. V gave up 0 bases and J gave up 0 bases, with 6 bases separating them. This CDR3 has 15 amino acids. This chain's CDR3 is CASSLAGATNEKLFF. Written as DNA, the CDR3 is TGCGCCAGCAGCTTGGCCGGAGCAACTAATGAAAAACTGTTTTTT.

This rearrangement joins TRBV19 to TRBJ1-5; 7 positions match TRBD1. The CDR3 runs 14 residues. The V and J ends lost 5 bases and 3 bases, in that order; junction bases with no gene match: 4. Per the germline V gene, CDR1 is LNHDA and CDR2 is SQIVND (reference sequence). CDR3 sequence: CASSPTGTNQPQHF. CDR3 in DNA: TGTGCCAGTAGTCCGACAGGGACCAATCAGCCCCAGCATTTT.

This CDR3 reads CASSQSQAAADTGELFF. DNA of the CDR3: TGCGCCAGCAGTCAATCGCAGGCGGCAGCGGACACCGGGGAGCTGTTTTTT. The chain has TRBV23-1 and TRBJ2-2; TRBD2 might be the D (5 bases). TRBV23-1 falls under the ORF class, with uncertain function. V was pared by 0 bases and J by 3 bases, with 14 bases between. This CDR3 comprises 17 residues.

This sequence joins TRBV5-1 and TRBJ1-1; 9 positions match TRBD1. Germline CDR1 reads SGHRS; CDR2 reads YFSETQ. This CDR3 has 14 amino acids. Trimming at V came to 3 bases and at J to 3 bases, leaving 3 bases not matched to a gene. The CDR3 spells CASSSRTGDTEAFF. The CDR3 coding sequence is TGCGCCAGCAGCTCACGGACAGGGGACACTGAAGCTTTCTTT.